This TCR beta chain was identified during a study of T-cell memory formation after mild COVID-19. The CDR3 loop spans 15 amino acids. Germline loops: CDR1 MRHNA, CDR2 SNTAGT. Germline trimming cut 4 bases from V and 5 bases from J; bases unmatched to any gene: 4. This clonotype was seen at least ten times. Via MiXCR, TCRdb re-called the 5' RACE reads, giving one row per CDR3 protein. Among approximately 270,000 distinct CDR3 sequences listed, 15% to 20% were seen once. This TCR came from a man younger than 35 who had mild COVID-19 (a few samples of this study predate the infection). Cell type and time point are not known. This sequence joins TRBV6-4 and TRBJ2-3, with 12 bases matching TRBD2. The sequenced sample was PBMCs or a T cell subset sorted from them (not recorded which). The chain's CDR3 is CASSVLAGGGDTQYF. The CDR3 DNA is TGTGCCAGCAGTGTACTAGCGGGGGGTGGAGATACGCAGTATTTT.